In this sample, the clone carrying this T cell receptor beta chain turned up a few times. Its antigen is still unknown. The CDR3 has 15 amino acids. The germline V gene has CDR1 SNHLY and CDR2 FYNNEI. V shed 7 bases and J shed 0 bases, with 10 bases lying between them. TCRdb's table, derived via immunoSEQ multiplex PCR, lists solely in-frame clones and lacks some. The sample lists 55,000 to 65,000 clones, roughly 88% occurring once. These data come from a study of T cell responses to AZD1222 COVID-19 vaccine. Overall study findings and caveats: The donor group comprised mostly white British people and more females; the analysis possibly underestimated clonal diversity.

The sequence was obtained from an adult in good health. The gene calls are TRBV2 and TRBJ1-6; D gene unclear. Sequencing was performed on peripheral blood, taken on day 0 of AZD1222 vaccination. In nucleotides, the CDR3 is TGTGCCAGCACCCTCGAAAGCTCCTATAATTCACCCCTCCACTTT. Translating it yields CASTLESSYNSPLHF.